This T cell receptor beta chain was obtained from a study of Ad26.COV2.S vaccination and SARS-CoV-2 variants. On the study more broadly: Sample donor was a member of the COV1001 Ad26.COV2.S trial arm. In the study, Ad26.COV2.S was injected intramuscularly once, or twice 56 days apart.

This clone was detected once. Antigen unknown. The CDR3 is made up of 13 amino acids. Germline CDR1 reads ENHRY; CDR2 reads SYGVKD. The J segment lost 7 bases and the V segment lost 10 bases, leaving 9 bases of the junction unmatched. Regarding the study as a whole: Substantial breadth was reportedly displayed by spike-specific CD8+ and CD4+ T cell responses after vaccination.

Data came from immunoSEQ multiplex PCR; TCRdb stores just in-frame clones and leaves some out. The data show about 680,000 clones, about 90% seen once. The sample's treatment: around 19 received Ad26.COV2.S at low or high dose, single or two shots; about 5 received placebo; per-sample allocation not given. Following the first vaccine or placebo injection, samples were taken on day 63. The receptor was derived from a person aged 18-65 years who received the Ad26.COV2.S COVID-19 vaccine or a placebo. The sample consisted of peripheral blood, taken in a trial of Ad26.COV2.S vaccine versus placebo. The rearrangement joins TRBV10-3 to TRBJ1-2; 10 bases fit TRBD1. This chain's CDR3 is CATADRGGSGYTF. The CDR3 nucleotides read TGTGCCACCGCGGACAGGGGGGGATCTGGCTACACCTTC.